The clone carrying this T cell receptor (beta chain) was detected many times. The antigen is unknown. It was by quantitative 5'-RACE with molecular barcodes that TCR beta libraries were made. TCRdb called the 5' RACE reads again in MiXCR, with one record for every CDR3 protein. The sample shows approximately 520,000 distinct CDR3 sequences, about 5% of them seen only once. This sample stems from a study of CD8 T cells in ankylosing spondylitis. Study-wide findings and caveats: Typical of ankylosing spondylitis blood, it appeared, was a TCR beta motif of 7 or 8 highly homologous variants. Earlier work had already found some motif variants in reactive arthritis synovial fluid and blood.

The CDR3 runs to 14 residues. V lost 7 bases and J 4 bases, leaving 14 bases between the germline ends. Germline CDR1 SGHTA, CDR2 FQGNSA. The rearrangement uses TRBV7-2 and TRBJ1-3, with D possibly matching TRBD1 (5 bases). The receptor comes from a male donor with ankylosing spondylitis. Specimen: blood, either unsorted or a sorted T cell fraction (not recorded which). The CDR3 DNA sequence: TGTGCCAGCATGATCGGGGGGACGGGAAACACCATATATTTT. Encoded protein: CASMIGGTGNTIYF.